The 17 T cell receptor beta chains below all came from one sample that was sequenced in a study of cytomegalovirus exposure and HLA in healthy donors. 13 Jbeta primers and 60 Vbeta primers were used for the PCR. Clones were read by immunoSEQ multiplex PCR, and TCRdb kept only the in-frame ones, dropping some. The repertoire has roughly 230,000 clones, 80% to 95% of them found once; the top ten carry about 1.8%. The sequenced material came from PBMCs. The receptor source for this set is a girl under 10 years old in good health and CMV-seronegative.

The chain combines TRBV27 with TRBJ2-1; the match to TRBD2 covers 7 bases. Germline-derived CDR1 and CDR2 are MNHEY and SMNVEV (reference sequence). The V and J ends lost 7 bases and 3 bases, in that order; junction bases with no gene match: 6. This CDR3 region has 14 residues. CDR3 bases: TGTGCCAGCAAGCGGGACTCCCTCTACAATGAGCAGTTCTTC. It is translated as CASKRDSLYNEQFF.

V and J are TRBV25-1 and TRBJ2-6; D is uncertain. Germline-derived CDR1 and CDR2 are MGHDK and SYGVNS. Deletions cut 7 bases from V and 4 bases from J, with 8 bases between. The CDR3 contains 13 residues. CDR3: CASILTGANVLTF. CDR3 DNA sequence: TGTGCCAGCATTCTCACAGGGGCCAACGTCCTGACTTTC.

The genes are TRBV18 and TRBJ2-3; a weak D match, TRBD1 (5 bases). V gave up 0 bases and J gave up 6 bases, with 13 bases separating them. The CDR3 is 15 residues long. Germline lookup yields CDR1 KGHSH and CDR2 LQKENI. CDR3 amino acids: CASSPPDRGGDTQYF. CDR3 sequence (DNA): TGTGCCAGCTCACCACCGGATAGGGGTGGGGATACGCAGTATTTT.

The chain's CDR3 is CASREGGAGYGYTF. CDR3 nucleotides: TGTGCCAGCAGGGAAGGGGGCGCCGGCTATGGCTACACCTTC. V usage is TRBV7-9 and J usage is TRBJ1-2; 7 bases are shared with TRBD1. The CDR3 is made up of 14 amino acids. Germline V CDR1 and CDR2: SEHNR, FQNEAQ (reference sequence). J was trimmed by 4 bases and V by 6 bases; bases with no gene match: 8.

The J gene is TRBJ2-7, the V gene TRBV5-4; D remains ambiguous. The CDR3 covers 14 residues. Between the trimmed V and J ends, which lost 3 bases and 4 bases, there was a span of 14 bases. Germline lookup yields CDR1 SGHNT and CDR2 YYREEE (reference sequence). CDR3 loop: CASSSRMTGYEQYF. DNA of the CDR3: TGTGCCAGCAGCTCCCGAATGACTGGTTACGAGCAGTACTTC.

This chain links TRBV6-5 with TRBJ2-7; 7 bases fit TRBD1. The CDR3 loop spans 15 amino acids. V lost 4 bases, J lost 3 bases, and 9 bases stayed unmatched. The V gene's germline CDR1 is MNHEY and CDR2 SVGAGI. This chain's CDR3 is CASSSTGSTVYEQYF. In DNA, the CDR3 is TGTGCCAGCAGTTCGACAGGGAGCACAGTCTACGAGCAGTACTTC.

V and J are TRBV7-2 and TRBJ2-1; the D gene is possibly TRBD1 (6 bases). This CDR3 is built from 17 residues. Trimming removed 0 bases at V and 4 bases at J, with 16 bases between. Germline V gives CDR1 SGHTA, CDR2 FQGNSA. The DNA of the CDR3 is TGTGCCAGCAGCTTAGCCAGGGGCGTAAATCCATACAATGAGCAGTTCTTC. This codes for CASSLARGVNPYNEQFF.

The genes are TRBV18 and TRBJ1-4; a weak D match, TRBD1 (6 bases). Trimming took off 6 bases at V and 4 bases at J, with 18 bases between the two ends. CDR3 length equals 16 residues. CDR1 is KGHSH and CDR2 is LQKENI in the germline V gene. The CDR3 loop reads CASSRPPTGNNEKLFF. The CDR3 DNA reads as TGTGCCAGCTCCCGACCTCCTACAGGGAATAATGAAAAACTGTTTTTT.

This chain uses TRBV5-4 with TRBJ2-1; 7 bases line up with TRBD2. The germline gives CDR1 SGHNT, CDR2 YYREEE (reference sequence). The J segment lost 4 bases and the V segment lost 1 base, leaving 5 bases of the junction unmatched. This CDR3 is 15 amino acids long. CDR3 sequence (DNA): TGTGCCAGCAGCTTGATGGGACTAATGTACAATGAGCAGTTCTTC. Its translation: CASSLMGLMYNEQFF.

This chain connects TRBV10-3 to TRBJ2-3; tentative D call: TRBD1 (6 bases). Trimming left V 5 bases short and J 3 bases short, with 15 bases between. In germline, CDR1 is ENHRY, CDR2 SYGVKD. This CDR3 is built from 15 residues. Here the CDR3 reads CAISTHGTPTDTQYF. CDR3 coding DNA: TGTGCCATCAGTACGCATGGGACACCAACAGATACGCAGTATTTT.

This clone appeared a single time. V gene TRBV14 combines with J gene TRBJ2-3, with 9 bases matching TRBD2. Per germline, CDR1 SGHDN and CDR2 FVKESK. Germline trimming cut 0 bases from V and 2 bases from J; bases unmatched to any gene: 9. The CDR3 contains 18 residues. The CDR3: CASSQDPLLAGLTDTQYF. The CDR3 DNA sequence: TGTGCCAGCAGCCAAGATCCCCTACTAGCGGGTCTCACAGATACGCAGTATTTT.

About this clone itself: Different DNA sequences within this sample yield the same CDR3. The V gene is TRBV6-5, the J gene TRBJ1-4, with D uncertain. Germline V gene lookup returns CDR1 MNHEY and CDR2 SVGAGI. The CDR3 covers 14 residues. V lost 3 bases and J lost 4, with 9 bases in between. CDR3 nucleotides: TGTGCCAGCAGTTATAGAGGGTTTAATGAAAAACTGTTTTTT. This sequence encodes CASSYRGFNEKLFF.

This clone showed up just a few times. The gene calls are TRBV13 and TRBJ2-3, with 7 bases aligning to TRBD2. This CDR3 has 15 amino acids. The trim removed 1 base at V and 2 bases at J, leaving 3 bases unmatched. Germline CDR1 is PRHDT and CDR2 is FYEKMQ (reference sequence). Written as DNA, the CDR3 is TGTGCCAGCAGCTTAGCTAGCGGATTCACAGATACGCAGTATTTT. Protein: CASSLASGFTDTQYF. Supplemented by reference TRBV13 and TRBJ2-3, the full variable domain reads AAGVIQSPRHLIKEKRETATLKCYPIPRHDTVYWYQQGPGQDPQFLISFYEKMQSDKGSIPDRFSAQQFSDYHSELNMSSLELGDSALYFCASSLASGFTDTQYFGPGTRLTVL.

The J gene is TRBJ1-5, the V gene TRBV19; possibly TRBD1 for D (5 bases). From germline, CDR1 is LNHDA and CDR2 SQIVND (reference sequence). This CDR3 has 12 amino acids. V lost 9 bases and J 3 bases, leaving 9 bases between the germline ends. CDR3 DNA: TGTGCCAGCGGGACTCTCAATCAGCCCCAGCATTTT. As protein: CASGTLNQPQHF.

This chain links TRBV5-1 with TRBJ1-1, with TRBD1 identical over 9 bases. The CDR3 covers 16 residues. V shed 3 bases, J shed 1 base, and the junction held 7 bases outside the gene matches. CDR1 and CDR2 from the germline V gene are SGHRS and YFSETQ. The CDR3 DNA reads TGCGCCAGCAGCTGGACAGGGGCAGGAAGGAACACTGAAGCTTTCTTT. Translated: CASSWTGAGRNTEAFF.

This chain joins TRBV6-6 and TRBJ2-3, with D hard to call. Per germline, CDR1 MNHNY and CDR2 SVGAGI (reference sequence). Trimming removed 8 bases at V and 4 bases at J, with 16 bases between. The CDR3 loop spans 14 amino acids. The CDR3 region has the DNA TGTGCCAGCGAGTCTTTCAGGCGCGCAGATACGCAGTATTTT. Translation gives CASESFRRADTQYF.

This clone was recorded only once. The rearrangement uses TRBV7-4 and TRBJ1-2; no clear D gene. CDR3 length: 12 amino acids. Trimming shortened V by 7 bases and J by 8 bases, and 14 bases separated the two germline ends. Germline lookup yields CDR1 SGHVT and CDR2 SQSDAQ. CDR3 sequence (DNA): TGTGCCAGCACCAAATTGTTTGCGGGCTACACCTTC. As protein: CASTKLFAGYTF.